The next 27 T cell receptor beta chains were all read from a single sample in a study of early T cells in non-severe SARS-CoV-2 infection. TCRdb called the 5' RACE reads again in MiXCR, with one record for every CDR3 protein. This sample has tens of thousands of distinct CDR3 sequences; roughly 4.5% occur once, and the top ten carry 7.5% to 8.5%. The material sequenced was whole blood. The receptors derive from an adult who was a healthcare worker with PCR-confirmed SARS-CoV-2 infection or an uninfected control (not recorded which).

The rearrangement joins TRBV30 to TRBJ2-3, with 7 bases matching TRBD1. The CDR3 covers 14 residues. With V trimmed by 1 base and J by 2 bases, 3 bases remained unmatched. Germline CDR1 and CDR2: GTSNPN and SVGIG (reference sequence). In nucleotides, the CDR3 is TGTGCCTGGAGTGCCGGACAGGCCACAGATACGCAGTATTTT. It encodes CAWSAGQATDTQYF.

This clonotype was recorded a few times. The chain has TRBV10-3 and TRBJ1-1; the D gene is possibly TRBD1 (6 bases). Trimming cost V 3 bases and J 0 bases, with 8 bases left between them. This CDR3 has 14 amino acids. Germline assignment: CDR1 ENHRY and CDR2 SYGVKD. Here the CDR3 reads CAISDDRMNTEAFF. Here the CDR3 DNA reads TGTGCCATCAGTGACGACAGGATGAACACTGAAGCTTTCTTT.

Ten or more counts support this clonotype. J is TRBJ1-6 and V is TRBV28; TRBD1 might be the D (6 bases). Germline CDR1 and CDR2: MDHEN and SYDVKM. This CDR3 has 14 residues. The V gene lost 1 base and the J gene lost 10 bases, with 11 bases spanning the gap. In DNA form, the CDR3 reads TGTGCCAGCAGTTTATACAGGGAAGCCTCACCCCTCCACTTT. Protein product: CASSLYREASPLHF.

This clonotype was observed many times. The chain combines TRBV7-9 with TRBJ1-2, with D hard to call. This CDR3 contains 15 residues. CDR1 SEHNR and CDR2 FQNEAQ come from the germline V gene (reference sequence). The V gene lost 7 bases and the J gene lost 3 bases, with 18 bases spanning the gap. CDR3 bases: TGTGCCAGCACCTCCTTTTCAGGAGATGACTATGGCTACACCTTC. Encoded protein: CASTSFSGDDYGYTF.

The chain uses TRBV4-3 and TRBJ2-3; D not resolved. Germline V lookup: CDR1 LGHNA, CDR2 YSLEER. V was shortened by 0 bases and J by 6 bases, with 7 bases between the two germline ends. The CDR3 is made up of 13 amino acids. The CDR3 DNA reads as TGCGCCAGCAGCCAAGAAGCACTCGATACGCAGTATTTT. This sequence encodes CASSQEALDTQYF.

This clonotype was observed many times. This chain uses TRBV18 with TRBJ1-4; 10 nucleotides align to TRBD1. Germline V gives CDR1 KGHSH, CDR2 LQKENI. This CDR3 region has 16 residues. Trimming removed 1 base from V and 6 bases from J; junction bases left unmatched: 5. As DNA, the CDR3 is TGTGCCAGCTCACCACGCGGAGGGACAGGGGATGAAAAACTGTTTTTT. Amino acids: CASSPRGGTGDEKLFF.

This clonotype was seen more than once but under ten times. The V and J genes are TRBV11-2 and TRBJ2-7; tentative D call: TRBD2 (6 bases). Trimming cost V 1 base and J 2 bases, with 12 bases left between them. CDR3 length equals 15 residues. CDR1 and CDR2 (germline): SGHAT, FQNNGV. The CDR3 here is CASSLGVGGPYEQYF. The CDR3 DNA is TGTGCCAGCAGCTTAGGAGTGGGAGGCCCCTACGAGCAGTACTTC.

The sample holds many counts of this clonotype. The CDR3 DNA follows: TGTGCCAGCAGCTTAGAGAAGGGTTTCACAGATACGCAGTATTTT. This gives the protein CASSLEKGFTDTQYF. This chain uses TRBV7-2 with TRBJ2-3; D is undetermined. V lost 1 base to trimming and J lost 2 bases, with 10 bases between them. The CDR3 has 15 residues. CDR1 is SGHTA and CDR2 is FQGNSA in the germline V gene.

This clonotype was seen at least ten times. This rearrangement joins TRBV7-2 to TRBJ2-5; 7 bases are a match to TRBD1. The CDR3 extends over 16 amino acids. Germline V CDR1 and CDR2: SGHTA, FQGNSA. Losses at the gene ends were 3 bases for V and 2 bases for J; bases not matched to a gene: 9. The CDR3 region is CASSFLFGTAQETQYF. CDR3 DNA: TGTGCCAGCAGCTTTTTATTTGGGACAGCGCAAGAGACCCAGTACTTC. Full variable domain (outside the CDR3, taken from reference TRBV7-2 and TRBJ2-5): GAGVSQSPSNKVTEKGKDVELRCDPISGHTALYWYRQSLGQGLEFLIYFQGNSAPDKSGLPSDRFSAERTGGSVSTLTIQRTQQEDSAVYLCASSFLFGTAQETQYFGPGTRLLVL.

This clonotype occurred a few times. This chain connects TRBV7-9 to TRBJ1-2; a possible D gene is TRBD1 (6 bases). V was pared by 2 bases and J by 6 bases, with 16 bases between. Germline CDR1 and CDR2: SEHNR and FQNEAQ (reference sequence). This CDR3 region has 15 residues. CDR3 in DNA: TGTGCCAGCAGCTTAAACGGGGGGCCGAATCATGGCTACACCTTC. It encodes CASSLNGGPNHGYTF. The variable domain in full, completed from reference TRBV7-9 and TRBJ1-2, reads DTGVSQNPRHKITKRGQNVTFRCDPISEHNRLYWYRQTLGQGPEFLTYFQNEAQLEKSRLLSDRFSAERPKGSFSTLEIQRTEQGDSAMYLCASSLNGGPNHGYTFGSGTRLTVV.

This clonotype was observed at least ten times. The chain employs TRBV14 and TRBJ2-1; D could derive from TRBD1 or TRBD2 (5 bases each). The ends were cut back, 0 bases at V and 8 bases at J, with 11 bases in the middle. This CDR3 spans 14 amino acids. Germline CDR1 is SGHDN and CDR2 is FVKESK. CDR3 loop: CASSQEWLGDEQFF. CDR3 in DNA: TGTGCCAGCAGCCAAGAATGGCTGGGGGATGAGCAGTTCTTC.

This clonotype was seen repeatedly, ten times or more. The rearrangement uses TRBV27 and TRBJ2-1; TRBD2 matches at 12 bases. This CDR3 comprises 15 residues. With V trimmed by 4 bases and J by 8 bases, 6 bases remained unmatched. The germline gives CDR1 MNHEY, CDR2 SMNVEV (reference sequence). CDR3 bases: TGTGCCAGCAGTTCCCCTAGCGGGGGGGCCTATGAGCAGTTCTTC. It specifies CASSSPSGGAYEQFF.

This clonotype was counted ten times or more. J is TRBJ1-1 and V is TRBV12-3 or TRBV12-4; D uncertain. This CDR3 is built from 11 residues. Trimming took off 6 bases at V and 1 base at J, with 3 bases between the two ends. CDR3 protein: CASRRNTEAFF. The DNA of the CDR3 is TGTGCCAGCAGGCGGAACACTGAAGCTTTCTTT.

There are many counts of this clonotype. This rearrangement joins TRBV20-1 to TRBJ2-3; D may be TRBD2 (6 bases). Trimming took 6 bases from V and 14 from J, leaving 21 bases between them. CDR3 length: 12 residues. Germline V gene data show CDR1 as DFQATT and CDR2 as SNEGSKA (reference sequence). CDR3 residues: CSANVLAFGLYF. The CDR3 nucleotides are TGCAGTGCAAACGTTCTAGCGTTTGGGCTGTATTTT.

This clonotype was found many times. This chain links TRBV7-2 with TRBJ2-7, with 8 positions matching TRBD1. This CDR3 is built from 15 residues. Germline V gene sequence: CDR1 SGHTA, CDR2 FQGNSA. The V gene end was trimmed by 2 bases and the J gene end by 4 bases; junction bases not matched to a gene: 7. As DNA, the CDR3 is TGTGCCAGCAGCTTAATCGGGACAGGTCAATACGAGCAGTACTTC. Encoded protein: CASSLIGTGQYEQYF.

This clonotype was detected only a few times. The chain links TRBV6-2 or TRBV6-3 to TRBJ2-3; D may be TRBD2 (6 bases). Trimming removed 8 bases from V and 4 bases from J, with 22 bases in between. Per the germline V gene, CDR1 is MNHEY and CDR2 is SVGEGT. The CDR3 sequence is 16 residues long. CDR3 sequence (DNA): TGTGCCAGCTCCCTCGGGTGGGGACTGCAGGCAGATACGCAGTATTTT. Translation: CASSLGWGLQADTQYF.

There are a few counts of this clonotype. At one end the junction does not follow the germline gene, possibly because of a read error. J is TRBJ2-4 and V is TRBV3-1; 14 nucleotides align to TRBD2. The CDR3 spans 16 residues. Germline CDR1 is LGHDT and CDR2 is YNNKEL (reference sequence). The CDR3 protein is CTSSRTSGGIPDIQYF. The CDR3 DNA reads TGTACCAGCAGCCGGACTAGCGGGGGGATCCCCGACATTCAGTACTTC.

This clonotype was found many times. V is TRBV4-3 and J is TRBJ2-1; 8 nucleotides agree with TRBD2. This CDR3 has 18 residues. The junction had 20 bases not matched to a gene; V was cut back by 5 bases and J by 8 bases. CDR1 and CDR2 (germline): LGHNA, YSLEER. CDR3: CASSVAVIAGFKGDEQFF. The CDR3 region has the DNA TGCGCCAGCAGCGTAGCCGTCATAGCGGGGTTCAAGGGGGATGAGCAGTTCTTC.

This clonotype was found many times. The chain combines TRBV7-8 with TRBJ1-6, with D uncertain. CDR1 SGHVS and CDR2 FQNEAQ come from the germline V gene. V gave up 0 bases and J gave up 6 bases, with 12 bases separating them. The CDR3 has 16 residues. CDR3 loop: CASSLATISINSPLHF. In nucleotides, the CDR3 is TGTGCCAGCAGCTTAGCGACGATTTCGATTAATTCACCCCTCCACTTT.

Many counts were recorded for this clonotype. The rearrangement uses TRBV7-2 and TRBJ1-5; D may be TRBD1 (6 bases). Trimming stripped 4 bases from V and 7 bases from J, with 14 bases between. This CDR3 comprises 14 residues. Germline V lookup: CDR1 SGHTA, CDR2 FQGNSA. The CDR3 nucleotides read TGTGCCAGCAGCTATACAGGGTCTAAGCAGCCCCAGCATTTT. Its translation: CASSYTGSKQPQHF.

By share, this clonotype ranks as medium-sized. V is TRBV9 and J is TRBJ1-2; a possible D gene is TRBD1 (5 bases). With 2 bases removed from V and 2 bases from J, the gap between germline ends came to 7 bases. Per the germline V gene, CDR1 is SGDLS and CDR2 is YYNGEE. This CDR3 comprises 13 residues. CDR3 bases: TGTGCCAGCAGCGTCGGGGACAACTATGGCTACACCTTC. It yields the protein CASSVGDNYGYTF. The full variable domain, rest sourced from reference TRBV9 and TRBJ1-2, is DSGVTQTPKHLITATGQRVTLRCSPRSGDLSVYWYQQSLDQGLQFLIQYYNGEERAKGNILERFSAQQFPDLHSELNLSSLELGDSALYFCASSVGDNYGYTFGSGTRLTVV.

Many counts were recorded for this clonotype. The chain recombines TRBV5-6 with TRBJ1-2, with 9 positions matching TRBD1. CDR1 is SGHDT, CDR2 YYEEEE, per germline. V dropped 0 bases and J dropped 6; count of bases not matched to a gene: 6. The CDR3 totals 15 residues. CDR3 bases: TGTGCCAGCAGCTTGGCCACAGGGGGCGCGAATGGCTACACCTTC. Residues: CASSLATGGANGYTF.

Only a few counts were recorded for this clonotype. The chain combines TRBV29-1 with TRBJ1-1; 8 bases fit TRBD1. Looked up from germline, CDR1 is SQVTM and CDR2 is ANQGSEA. The V gene end was trimmed by 8 bases and the J gene end by 4 bases; junction bases not matched to a gene: 9. This CDR3 has 13 residues. CDR3 region: CSILTGDGTEAFF. The CDR3 DNA sequence: TGCAGCATTTTGACAGGGGACGGCACTGAAGCTTTCTTT.

By sample fraction, this clonotype is medium-sized (0.01 to 0.1%). The chain's CDR3 is CASSLVREETQYF. CDR3 DNA sequence: TGTGCCAGCAGCTTAGTCAGGGAAGAGACCCAGTACTTC. The gene calls are TRBV7-2 and TRBJ2-5; possibly TRBD1 for D (5 bases). The germline gives CDR1 SGHTA, CDR2 FQGNSA. V lost 1 base and J 3 bases, leaving 6 bases between the germline ends. The CDR3 sequence is 13 residues long.

This clonotype was recorded a few times. The chain joins TRBV24-1 to TRBJ2-2; possible D gene TRBD1, 5 bases. Germline V gene data show CDR1 as KGHDR and CDR2 as SFDVKD. CDR3 length equals 14 residues. V shed 7 bases and J shed 2 bases, with 10 bases lying between them. The CDR3 nucleotides are TGTGCCACCAGCCTACAGGTCAACACCGGGGAGCTGTTTTTT. Translating it yields CATSLQVNTGELFF.

The chain joins TRBV5-6 to TRBJ2-7, with D perhaps TRBD1 or TRBD2 (6 bases each). V dropped 1 base and J dropped 0 bases, with 11 bases sitting between them. The CDR3 consists of 15 residues. Germline CDR1 and CDR2: SGHDT and YYEEEE. The CDR3 sequence is CASSLKGGSSYEQYF. The CDR3 nucleotides read TGTGCCAGCAGCTTGAAGGGGGGCAGCTCCTACGAGCAGTACTTC.

This clonotype was counted many times. The chain is built from TRBV2 and TRBJ2-1; 10 nucleotides line up with TRBD2. The CDR3 spans 16 residues. Germline CDR1 reads SNHLY; CDR2 reads FYNNEI. The junction had 6 bases not matched to a gene; V was cut back by 3 bases and J by 4 bases. For the CDR3, the DNA is TGTGCCAGCAGTGACTCCAAGCGGGGGGGTTACAATGAGCAGTTCTTC. This translates into CASSDSKRGGYNEQFF.